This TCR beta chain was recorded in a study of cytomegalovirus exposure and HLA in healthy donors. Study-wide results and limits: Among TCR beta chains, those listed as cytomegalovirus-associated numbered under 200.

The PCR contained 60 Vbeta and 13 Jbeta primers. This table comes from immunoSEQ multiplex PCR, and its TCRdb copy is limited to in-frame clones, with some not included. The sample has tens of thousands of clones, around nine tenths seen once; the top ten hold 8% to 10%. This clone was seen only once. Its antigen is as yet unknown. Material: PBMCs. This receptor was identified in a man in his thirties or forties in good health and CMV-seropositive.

CDR3 protein: CASSPPTSQETQYF. The CDR3 coding sequence is TGTGCCAGCAGTCCCCCGACTAGCCAAGAGACCCAGTACTTC. The rearrangement joins TRBV27 to TRBJ2-5; the D gene is possibly TRBD2 (6 bases). V lost 5 bases to trimming and J lost 1 base, with 11 bases between them. The CDR3 runs to 14 residues. CDR1 MNHEY and CDR2 SMNVEV come from the germline V gene (reference sequence).